The 10 T cell receptor beta chains below come from one sample, sequenced in a study of blood T cell repertoires in COVID-19. TCRdb's table, derived via immunoSEQ multiplex PCR, lists solely in-frame clones and lacks some. Of 450,000 to 500,000 clones listed, 70% to 90% are singletons. Sequences were obtained from peripheral blood. The receptors shown here come from a human donor in a cohort sampled during active COVID-19.

The count of this clone is one. The chain is built from TRBV28 and TRBJ1-2, with 7 bases that match TRBD1. This CDR3 region has 16 residues. The ends lost 5 bases at V and 0 bases at J; junction bases unmatched: 9. CDR1 is MDHEN and CDR2 is SYDVKM in the germline V gene. The CDR3 DNA follows: TGTGCCAGCAGTATGACAGGGAAAGGCCCTAACTATGGCTACACCTTC. It codes for CASSMTGKGPNYGYTF.

This clone was seen a single time. The chain recombines TRBV19 with TRBJ1-2; weak D call: TRBD1 (6 bases). From germline, CDR1 is LNHDA and CDR2 SQIVND (reference sequence). The CDR3 is 14 amino acids. Trimming removed 6 bases at V and 7 bases at J, with 18 bases between. The CDR3 region has the DNA TGTGCCAGTAGGAGTGGACAGCTAGCTGGTGGCTACACCTTC. Translating it yields CASRSGQLAGGYTF.

The DNA of the CDR3 is TGTGCCAGCTCACCCAGGGGGGACAGCACAGATACGCAGTATTTT. Translating gives CASSPRGDSTDTQYF. V is TRBV18 and J is TRBJ2-3, with D possibly TRBD1 on 7 matching bases. Trimming took 3 bases from V and 0 from J, leaving 10 bases between them. CDR3 length: 15 residues. The germline V gene has CDR1 KGHSH and CDR2 LQKENI.

This clone was found once. The V call is TRBV5-1, the J call TRBJ2-7; unclear D gene. The germline CDR1 and CDR2 sequences are SGHRS and YFSETQ. The CDR3 is 14 residues long. With 0 bases removed from V and 0 bases from J, the gap between germline ends came to 7 bases. CDR3 in amino acids: CASSLDSNSYEQYF. The CDR3, as DNA: TGCGCCAGCAGCTTGGACAGCAACTCCTACGAGCAGTACTTC.

The V and J genes are TRBV12-3 or TRBV12-4 and TRBJ2-4; D perhaps matches TRBD1 (6 bases). The CDR3 is made up of 12 amino acids. Trimming took 5 bases from V and 12 from J, leaving 14 bases between them. CDR3 residues: CASSPTGSTQYF. CDR3 coding DNA: TGTGCCAGCAGTCCTACAGGGAGTACTCAGTACTTC.

The gene calls are TRBV7-3 and TRBJ2-2; D uncertain. V was cut by 6 bases and J by 0 bases, with 11 bases left in between. The V gene's germline CDR1 is SGHTA and CDR2 FQGTGA. CDR3 size: 15 residues. CDR3 region: CASRTPAANTGELFF. The CDR3 region has the DNA TGTGCCAGCAGGACTCCGGCCGCGAACACCGGGGAGCTGTTTTTT.

In this sample, this clone turned up a few times. The chain recombines TRBV4-3 with TRBJ2-2, with D uncertain. The ends were cut back, 0 bases at V and 5 bases at J, with 13 bases in the middle. Germline V gives CDR1 LGHNA, CDR2 YSLEER. CDR3 length equals 16 residues. The CDR3 loop reads CASSQDLQLDTGELFF. The CDR3 bases are TGCGCCAGCAGCCAAGATCTACAGCTGGATACCGGGGAGCTGTTTTTT.

This chain joins TRBV7-9 and TRBJ1-2; possible D gene TRBD1, 5 bases. The CDR3 covers 13 residues. Germline assignment: CDR1 SEHNR and CDR2 FQNEAQ (reference sequence). The ends were cut back, 1 base at V and 9 bases at J, with 12 bases in the middle. The DNA of the CDR3 is TGTGCCAGCAGCTTAGAGGCAGGGTCGAGCTACACCTTC. It is translated as CASSLEAGSSYTF.

The chain recombines TRBV7-9 with TRBJ1-3, with D perhaps matching TRBD1 (5 bases). The CDR3 length is 15 residues. The V and J ends lost 5 bases and 4 bases respectively, with 15 bases between them. The germline CDR1 and CDR2 sequences are SEHNR and FQNEAQ (reference sequence). The CDR3: CASSSLSGIGNTIYF. DNA of the CDR3: TGTGCCAGCAGCAGTCTTTCAGGGATAGGAAACACCATATATTTT.

The chain is built from TRBV30 and TRBJ2-3, with 8 bases matching TRBD1. Germline V gene lookup returns CDR1 GTSNPN and CDR2 SVGIG (reference sequence). The V gene end was trimmed by 8 bases and the J gene end by 8 bases; junction bases not matched to a gene: 12. This CDR3 is built from 13 residues. DNA for the CDR3: TGTGCCGCCGGGCAGGGGGCAGGAGGTACGCAGTATTTT. This sequence encodes CAAGQGAGGTQYF.